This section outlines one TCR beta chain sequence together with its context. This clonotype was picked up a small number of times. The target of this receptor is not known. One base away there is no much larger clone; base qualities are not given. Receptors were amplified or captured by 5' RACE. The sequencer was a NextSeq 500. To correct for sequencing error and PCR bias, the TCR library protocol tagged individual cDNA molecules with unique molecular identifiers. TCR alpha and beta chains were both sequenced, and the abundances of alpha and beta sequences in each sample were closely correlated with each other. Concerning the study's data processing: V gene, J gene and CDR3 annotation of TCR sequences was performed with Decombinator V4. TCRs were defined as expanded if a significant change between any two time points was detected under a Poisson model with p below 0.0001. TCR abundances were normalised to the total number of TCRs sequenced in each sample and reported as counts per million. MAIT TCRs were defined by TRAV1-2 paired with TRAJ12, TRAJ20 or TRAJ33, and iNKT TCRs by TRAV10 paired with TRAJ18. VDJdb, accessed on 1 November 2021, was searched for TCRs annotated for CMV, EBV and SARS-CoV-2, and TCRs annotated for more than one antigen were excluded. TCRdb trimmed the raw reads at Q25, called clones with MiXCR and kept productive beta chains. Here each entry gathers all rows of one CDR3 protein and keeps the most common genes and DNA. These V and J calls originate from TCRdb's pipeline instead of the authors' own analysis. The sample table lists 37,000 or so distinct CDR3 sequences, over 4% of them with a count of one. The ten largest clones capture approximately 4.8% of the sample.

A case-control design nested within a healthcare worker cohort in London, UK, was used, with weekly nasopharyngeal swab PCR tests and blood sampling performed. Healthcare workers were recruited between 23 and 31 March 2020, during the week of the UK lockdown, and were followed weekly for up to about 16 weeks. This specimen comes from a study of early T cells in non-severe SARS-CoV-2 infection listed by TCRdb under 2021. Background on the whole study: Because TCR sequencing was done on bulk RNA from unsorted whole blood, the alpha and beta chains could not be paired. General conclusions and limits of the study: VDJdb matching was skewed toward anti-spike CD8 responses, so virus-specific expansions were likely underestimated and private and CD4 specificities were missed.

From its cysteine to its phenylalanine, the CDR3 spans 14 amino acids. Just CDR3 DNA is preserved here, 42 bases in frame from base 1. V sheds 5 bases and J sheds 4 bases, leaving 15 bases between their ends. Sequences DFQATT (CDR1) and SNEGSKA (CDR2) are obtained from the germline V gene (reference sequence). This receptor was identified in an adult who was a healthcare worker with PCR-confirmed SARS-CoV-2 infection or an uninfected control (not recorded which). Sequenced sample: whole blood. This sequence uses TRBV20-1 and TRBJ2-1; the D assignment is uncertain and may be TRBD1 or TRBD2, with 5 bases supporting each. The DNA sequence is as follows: TGCAGTGCTGGGGACCTCCCAAGGTACAATGAGCAGTTCTTC. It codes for CSAGDLPRYNEQFF.